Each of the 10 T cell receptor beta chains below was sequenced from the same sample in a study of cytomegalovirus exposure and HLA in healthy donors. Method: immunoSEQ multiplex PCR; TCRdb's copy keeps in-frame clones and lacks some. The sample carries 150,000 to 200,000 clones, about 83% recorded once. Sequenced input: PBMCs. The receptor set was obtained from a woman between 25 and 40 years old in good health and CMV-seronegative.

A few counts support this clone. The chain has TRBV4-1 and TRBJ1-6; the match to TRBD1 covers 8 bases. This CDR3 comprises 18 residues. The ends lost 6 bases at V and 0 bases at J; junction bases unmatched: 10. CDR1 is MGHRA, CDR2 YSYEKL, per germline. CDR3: CASSYHWTGSSYNSPLHF. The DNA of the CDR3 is TGCGCCAGCAGTTACCATTGGACAGGGAGCTCCTATAATTCACCCCTCCACTTT.

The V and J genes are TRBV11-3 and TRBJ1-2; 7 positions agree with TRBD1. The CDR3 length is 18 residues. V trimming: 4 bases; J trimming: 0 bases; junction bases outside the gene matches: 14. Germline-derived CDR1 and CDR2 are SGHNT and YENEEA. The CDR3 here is CASSSGGRDRQANYGYTF. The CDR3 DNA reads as TGTGCCAGCAGCTCAGGGGGGAGAGACAGGCAAGCTAACTATGGCTACACCTTC.

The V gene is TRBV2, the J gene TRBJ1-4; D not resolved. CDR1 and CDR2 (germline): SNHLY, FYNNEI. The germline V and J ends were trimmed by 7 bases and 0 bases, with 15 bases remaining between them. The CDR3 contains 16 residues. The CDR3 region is CASMDLDGTTNEKLFF. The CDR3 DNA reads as TGTGCCAGCATGGACTTGGACGGTACAACTAATGAAAAACTGTTTTTT. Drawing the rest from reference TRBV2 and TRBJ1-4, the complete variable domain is EPEVTQTPSHQVTQMGQEVILRCVPISNHLYFYWYRQILGQKVEFLVSFYNNEISEKSEIFDDQFSVERPDGSNFTLKIRSTKLEDSAMYFCASMDLDGTTNEKLFFGSGTQLSVL.

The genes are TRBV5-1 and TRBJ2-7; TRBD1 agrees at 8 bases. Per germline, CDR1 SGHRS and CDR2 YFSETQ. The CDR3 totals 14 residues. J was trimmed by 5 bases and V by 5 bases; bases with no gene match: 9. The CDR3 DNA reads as TGCGCCAGCAGAATTCGGACAGGGACGGACGAGCAGTACTTC. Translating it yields CASRIRTGTDEQYF.

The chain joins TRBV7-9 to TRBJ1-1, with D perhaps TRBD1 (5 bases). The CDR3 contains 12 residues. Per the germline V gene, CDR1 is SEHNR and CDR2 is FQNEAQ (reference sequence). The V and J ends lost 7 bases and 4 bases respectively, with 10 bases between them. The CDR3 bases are TGTGCCAGCATTAGCGGGGGCACTGAAGCTTTCTTT. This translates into CASISGGTEAFF.

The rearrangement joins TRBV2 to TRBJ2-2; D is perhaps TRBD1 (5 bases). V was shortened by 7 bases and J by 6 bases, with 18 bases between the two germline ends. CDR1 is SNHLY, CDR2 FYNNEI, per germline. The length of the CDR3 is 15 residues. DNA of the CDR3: TGTGCCAGCAAGAGACAGTTAGGATCCGCCGGGGAGCTGTTTTTT. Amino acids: CASKRQLGSAGELFF.

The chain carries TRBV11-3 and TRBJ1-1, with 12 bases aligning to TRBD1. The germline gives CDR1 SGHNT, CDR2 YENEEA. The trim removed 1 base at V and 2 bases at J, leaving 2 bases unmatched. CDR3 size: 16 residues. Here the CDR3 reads CASSLAGQGANTEAFF. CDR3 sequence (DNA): TGTGCCAGCAGCTTAGCGGGACAGGGGGCAAACACTGAAGCTTTCTTT.

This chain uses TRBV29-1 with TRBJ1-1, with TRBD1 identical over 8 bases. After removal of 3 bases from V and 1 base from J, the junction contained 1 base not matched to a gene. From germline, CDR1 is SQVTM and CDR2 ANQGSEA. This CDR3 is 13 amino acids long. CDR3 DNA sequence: TGCAGCGTTGATGGGACAGGGAACACTGAAGCTTTCTTT. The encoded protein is CSVDGTGNTEAFF. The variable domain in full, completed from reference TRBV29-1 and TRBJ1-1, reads SAVISQKPSRDICQRGTSLTIQCQVDSQVTMMFWYRQQPGQSLTLIATANQGSEATYESGFVIDKFPISRPNLTFSTLTVSNMSPEDSSIYLCSVDGTGNTEAFFGQGTRLTVV.

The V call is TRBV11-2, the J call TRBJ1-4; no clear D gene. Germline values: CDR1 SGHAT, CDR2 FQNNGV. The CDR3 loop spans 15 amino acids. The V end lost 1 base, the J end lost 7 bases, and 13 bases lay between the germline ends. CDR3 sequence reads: CASSLGSGPGEKLFF. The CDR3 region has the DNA TGTGCCAGCAGCTTAGGTTCGGGTCCCGGTGAAAAACTGTTTTTT.

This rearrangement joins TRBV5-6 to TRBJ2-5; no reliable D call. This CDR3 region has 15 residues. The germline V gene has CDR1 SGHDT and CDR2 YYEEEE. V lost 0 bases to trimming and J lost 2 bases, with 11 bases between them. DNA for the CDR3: TGTGCCAGCAGCTTGGTGGCAGTACTACAAGAGACCCAGTACTTC. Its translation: CASSLVAVLQETQYF.